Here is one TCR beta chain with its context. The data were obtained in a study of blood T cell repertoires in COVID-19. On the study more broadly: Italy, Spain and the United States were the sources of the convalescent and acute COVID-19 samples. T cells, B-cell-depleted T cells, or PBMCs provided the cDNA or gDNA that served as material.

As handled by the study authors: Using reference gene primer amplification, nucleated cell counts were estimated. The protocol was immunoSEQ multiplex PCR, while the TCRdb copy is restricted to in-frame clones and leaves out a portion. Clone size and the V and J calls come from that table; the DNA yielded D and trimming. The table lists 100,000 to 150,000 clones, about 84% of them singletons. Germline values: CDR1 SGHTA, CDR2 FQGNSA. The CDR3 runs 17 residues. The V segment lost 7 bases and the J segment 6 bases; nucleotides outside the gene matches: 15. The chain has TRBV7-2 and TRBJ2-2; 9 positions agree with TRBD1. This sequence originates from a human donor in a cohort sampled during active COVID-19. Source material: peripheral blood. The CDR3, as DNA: TGTGCCAGCACCGTATTCGGAACAGGGGGCCCGTCCGGGGAGCTGTTTTTT. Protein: CASTVFGTGGPSGELFF.